Listed here is a single T cell receptor beta chain. The antigen is unknown. Losses at the gene ends were 1 base for V and 4 bases for J; bases not matched to a gene: 6. The CDR3 is 15 residues long. From germline, CDR1 is SGHAT and CDR2 FQNNGV. This entry is derived from a study of T cell responses to AZD1222 COVID-19 vaccine. Only in-frame clones appear in the TCRdb table, and some are missing; sequencing was by immunoSEQ multiplex PCR. The repertoire holds about 52,000 clones, with about nine tenths as singletons. Timing groups of about 4 and about 12 weeks for second doses were pooled. Findings and limits, study-wide: Donors, mostly white British, included more females; clonal diversity was possibly underestimated.

Sequencing was performed on peripheral blood, taken 28 days after the second AZD1222 dose. V is TRBV11-2 and J is TRBJ2-5, with TRBD2 identical over 7 bases. The sequence was obtained from an adult who received the AZD1222 COVID-19 vaccine. CDR3 in amino acids: CASSLGGRASETQYF. The CDR3 DNA is TGTGCCAGCAGCTTAGGAGGGAGGGCCTCAGAGACCCAGTACTTC.